Listed here is a single T cell receptor beta chain. Produced via immunoSEQ multiplex PCR; TCRdb's table is partial and in-frame only. This sample has about 260,000 clones, with 86% found just once. The sample comes from a study of blood T cell repertoires in COVID-19. Study background: Samples came from the United States, Italy and Spain, spanning acute and convalescent COVID-19. Nucleic acid was either cDNA or gDNA, and it came from T cells, B-cell-depleted T cells, or PBMCs.

The CDR3 spans 15 residues. The V gene's germline CDR1 is KGHDR and CDR2 SFDVKD. V was clipped by 3 bases and J by 6 bases; unmatched bases: 8. The gene calls are TRBV24-1 and TRBJ1-2; TRBD1 matches 8 bases. The receptor was isolated from a man in his late teens or twenties with active or convalescent COVID-19. Source material: peripheral blood. CDR3 bases: TGTGCCACCAGTGATCCCGGGACAGGACTCGATGGCTACACCTTC. This gives the protein CATSDPGTGLDGYTF.